The 26 T cell receptor beta chains presented below share a single source sample, sequenced in a study of cytomegalovirus exposure and HLA in healthy donors. The PCR had 60 Vbeta and 13 Jbeta primers. Repertoires were generated with immunoSEQ multiplex PCR, while TCRdb's copy carries only in-frame clones and drops some. The table for this sample gives 150,000 or so clones. Sequencing used PBMCs. Receptors were obtained from a man younger than 40 in good health and CMV-seronegative.

This rearrangement joins TRBV5-1 to TRBJ1-2; 11 bases align to TRBD1. J was trimmed by 4 bases and V by 4 bases; bases with no gene match: 3. CDR1 is SGHRS and CDR2 is YFSETQ in the germline V gene. The CDR3 sequence is 14 residues long. In DNA form, the CDR3 reads TGCGCCAGCAGCCAGGACAGGGGGCTCTATGGCTACACCTTC. It encodes CASSQDRGLYGYTF.

The chain links TRBV6-5 to TRBJ2-7, with 9 bases identical to TRBD1. J lost 5 bases, V lost 1 base, and 6 bases had no gene match. Germline assignment: CDR1 MNHEY and CDR2 SVGAGI. This CDR3 comprises 15 residues. Here the CDR3 reads CASSYFGTGINEQYF. The CDR3 nucleotides are TGTGCCAGCAGTTACTTTGGGACAGGGATCAACGAGCAGTACTTC.

V usage is TRBV7-9 and J usage is TRBJ2-1; D perhaps matches TRBD2 (6 bases). V shed 7 bases and J shed 1 base, with 11 bases lying between them. This CDR3 has 14 residues. Germline CDR1 SEHNR, CDR2 FQNEAQ (reference sequence). The CDR3, as DNA: TGTGCCAGCACCCCCCGGGGGTCCTACAATGAGCAGTTCTTC. It encodes CASTPRGSYNEQFF. Looking up the rest from reference TRBV7-9 and TRBJ2-1 gives the full variable domain: DTGVSQNPRHKITKRGQNVTFRCDPISEHNRLYWYRQTLGQGPEFLTYFQNEAQLEKSRLLSDRFSAERPKGSFSTLEIQRTEQGDSAMYLCASTPRGSYNEQFFGPGTRLTVL.

The V and J genes are TRBV9 and TRBJ2-1; 12 bases are shared with TRBD2. The V segment lost 0 bases and the J segment 9 bases; nucleotides outside the gene matches: 7. Germline values: CDR1 SGDLS, CDR2 YYNGEE. The CDR3 sequence is 16 residues long. CDR3 sequence: CASSVASGRAPSEQFF. CDR3 coding DNA: TGTGCCAGCAGCGTAGCTAGCGGGAGGGCCCCCAGTGAGCAGTTCTTC.

V is TRBV6-5 and J is TRBJ1-1; possibly TRBD1 for D (6 bases). The CDR3 has 14 residues. CDR1 and CDR2 from the germline V gene are MNHEY and SVGAGI. V was pared by 0 bases and J by 5 bases, with 10 bases between. CDR3 residues: CASSYSGGETEAFF. DNA for the CDR3: TGTGCCAGCAGTTACTCTGGGGGCGAGACTGAAGCTTTCTTT.

This chain connects TRBV7-2 to TRBJ1-1; TRBD1 agrees at 9 bases. The CDR3 loop spans 15 amino acids. Unmatched junction bases numbered 3, after V lost 4 bases and J lost 0 bases. CDR1 and CDR2 (germline): SGHTA, FQGNSA. The CDR3 DNA is TGTGCCAGCAGCTCGGGACAGGGTTTGAACACTGAAGCTTTCTTT. Residues: CASSSGQGLNTEAFF.

The DNA of the CDR3 is TGTGCCAGCAGCGTAGGCCTCGGGGACTATGGCTACACCTTC. Protein product: CASSVGLGDYGYTF. The V gene is TRBV9, the J gene TRBJ1-2; no reliable D call. V was trimmed by 0 bases and J by 3 bases, leaving 9 bases between them. Germline V gene data show CDR1 as SGDLS and CDR2 as YYNGEE. This CDR3 is built from 14 residues.

The chain couples TRBV28 to TRBJ1-2, with D perhaps matching TRBD1 (6 bases). This CDR3 spans 13 amino acids. The V and J ends lost 6 bases and 4 bases respectively, with 12 bases between them. Germline CDR1 and CDR2: MDHEN and SYDVKM. The CDR3 sequence: CASRTGPLYGYTF. CDR3 coding DNA: TGTGCCAGCAGGACAGGCCCCCTCTATGGCTACACCTTC.

The gene calls are TRBV29-1 and TRBJ1-2; no reliable D call. Trimming took off 4 bases at V and 1 base at J, with 7 bases between the two ends. CDR1 and CDR2 from the germline V gene are SQVTM and ANQGSEA. The CDR3 is made up of 12 amino acids. This chain's CDR3 is CSVAVLNYGYTF. The CDR3 DNA reads TGCAGCGTTGCTGTTCTTAACTATGGCTACACCTTC.

In nucleotides, the CDR3 is TGCGCCAGCAGCCTCTATGGAGGAGCGGGAGGGAGCACAGATACGCAGTATTTT. Translated, it gives CASSLYGGAGGSTDTQYF. The V and J genes are TRBV5-1 and TRBJ2-3; 10 nucleotides line up with TRBD2. J gave up 0 bases and V 4 bases, and 11 bases lay outside the gene matches. Germline CDR1 is SGHRS and CDR2 is YFSETQ. The CDR3 is made up of 18 amino acids.

The rearrangement uses TRBV6-1 and TRBJ2-3; no firm D call. CDR3 size: 10 residues. Between the trimmed V and J ends, which lost 4 bases and 6 bases, there was a span of 2 bases. Germline CDR1 MNHNS, CDR2 SASEGT. The CDR3 region has the DNA TGTGCCAGCAGTGCTGATACGCAGTATTTT. Its translation: CASSADTQYF.

The rearrangement links TRBV5-1 to TRBJ1-1, with 9 bases aligning to TRBD1. Trimming removed 0 bases from V and 2 bases from J; junction bases left unmatched: 5. Per the germline V gene, CDR1 is SGHRS and CDR2 is YFSETQ. The CDR3 extends over 16 amino acids. CDR3 amino acids: CASSLAGTGYNTEAFF. The CDR3 DNA reads TGCGCCAGCAGCTTGGCCGGGACAGGGTATAACACTGAAGCTTTCTTT.

V and J are TRBV14 and TRBJ2-6; D is perhaps TRBD2 (5 bases). The CDR3 contains 19 residues. Germline V gene sequence: CDR1 SGHDN, CDR2 FVKESK. Trimming left V 0 bases short and J 0 bases short, with 15 bases between. CDR3 nucleotides: TGTGCCAGCAGCCAAGATCTTTACTTCGGGGTCTCTGGGGCCAACGTCCTGACTTTC. Encoded protein: CASSQDLYFGVSGANVLTF.

V and J are TRBV18 and TRBJ1-2; TRBD1 matches 8 bases. The CDR3 totals 17 residues. Germline V gene lookup returns CDR1 KGHSH and CDR2 LQKENI. Germline trimming cut 4 bases from V and 1 base from J; bases unmatched to any gene: 11. CDR3 sequence (DNA): TGTGCCAGCTCACTCCCGGGACAGGCGGGATTTAACTATGGCTACACCTTC. Protein product: CASSLPGQAGFNYGYTF.

The chain combines TRBV11-2 with TRBJ2-7, with 10 positions matching TRBD2. Germline V gene lookup returns CDR1 SGHAT and CDR2 FQNNGV. V dropped 1 base and J dropped 3; count of bases not matched to a gene: 9. The CDR3 contains 17 residues. DNA of the CDR3: TGTGCCAGCAGCTTAGTCGATCGGACTAGCGGTATCTACGAGCAGTACTTC. This sequence encodes CASSLVDRTSGIYEQYF.

This sequence joins TRBV6-4 and TRBJ2-7, with D hard to call. The CDR3 spans 14 residues. Germline lookup yields CDR1 MRHNA and CDR2 SNTAGT. With 2 bases removed from V and 0 bases from J, the gap between germline ends came to 8 bases. The CDR3 region has the DNA TGTGCCAGCAGTGACCTCCCAGGCTCCTACGAGCAGTACTTC. It encodes CASSDLPGSYEQYF.

This chain joins TRBV5-1 and TRBJ2-7; D gene uncertain. The germline gives CDR1 SGHRS, CDR2 YFSETQ. The CDR3 sequence is 14 residues long. V shed 3 bases and J shed 3 bases, with 13 bases lying between them. The CDR3 DNA reads as TGCGCCAGCAGCTCCGCACCGCCAGACTACGAGCAGTACTTC. Its translation is CASSSAPPDYEQYF.

The chain is built from TRBV6-1 and TRBJ2-7; the D is unclear. This CDR3 has 12 amino acids. Trimming took 6 bases from V and 3 from J, leaving 9 bases between them. Germline-derived CDR1 and CDR2 are MNHNS and SASEGT. Here the CDR3 DNA reads TGTGCCAGCAGAAGCATAAGCTACGAGCAGTACTTC. Translation: CASRSISYEQYF.

The chain links TRBV5-4 to TRBJ2-7; the match to TRBD1 covers 8 bases. The CDR3 is 16 residues long. V gave up 0 bases and J gave up 5 bases; unmatched junction bases: 10. The V gene's germline CDR1 is SGHNT and CDR2 YYREEE (reference sequence). As DNA, the CDR3 is TGTGCCAGCAGCTTGGGGCCGGGGACAGGTATCGACGAGCAGTACTTC. Its protein product is CASSLGPGTGIDEQYF.

The CDR3 sequence is CASTEGYYLNTEAFF. DNA for the CDR3: TGTGCCAGCACGGAGGGATACTACTTGAACACTGAAGCTTTCTTT. The chain is built from TRBV5-4 and TRBJ1-1, with unresolved D. This CDR3 has 15 amino acids. Trimming stripped 6 bases from V and 0 bases from J, with 15 bases between. Germline CDR1 reads SGHNT; CDR2 reads YYREEE (reference sequence).

V and J are TRBV4-2 and TRBJ1-1; 10 bases match TRBD1. The CDR3 is 17 amino acids. J gave up 3 bases and V 1 base, and 8 bases lay outside the gene matches. Germline CDR1 and CDR2: LGHNA and YNFKEQ. The CDR3 DNA follows: TGTGCCAGCAGCCAAGTAGGGACAGGGGTACGTGACACTGAAGCTTTCTTT. Its translation: CASSQVGTGVRDTEAFF.

The genes are TRBV28 and TRBJ1-1; maybe TRBD1 (5 bases). CDR3 size: 14 residues. Trimming took 4 bases from V and 8 from J, leaving 17 bases between them. Germline loops: CDR1 MDHEN, CDR2 SYDVKM. The CDR3, as DNA: TGTGCCAGCAGTTCCCCGGCGGGGTGGGGGGAAGCTTTCTTT. Amino acid sequence: CASSSPAGWGEAFF.

This sequence joins TRBV2 and TRBJ1-2; D is uncertain. The CDR3 spans 12 residues. V lost 4 bases, J lost 9 bases, and 12 bases lay in between. In germline, CDR1 is SNHLY, CDR2 FYNNEI. The CDR3 reads CASSGPGRRYTF. Here the CDR3 DNA reads TGTGCCAGCAGTGGTCCGGGGAGACGCTACACCTTC.

The gene calls are TRBV5-4 and TRBJ1-2; no clear D gene. Germline V lookup: CDR1 SGHNT, CDR2 YYREEE (reference sequence). The V gene lost 2 bases and the J gene lost 4 bases, with 15 bases spanning the gap. This CDR3 has 15 amino acids. CDR3 residues: CASSFHSFGIYGYTF. CDR3 DNA sequence: TGTGCCAGCAGCTTTCACAGTTTCGGAATCTATGGCTACACCTTC.

This sequence joins TRBV7-9 and TRBJ2-1; D perhaps matches TRBD2 (6 bases). Germline V gene lookup returns CDR1 SEHNR and CDR2 FQNEAQ (reference sequence). CDR3 size: 16 residues. V gave up 5 bases and J gave up 7 bases, with 21 bases separating them. CDR3 protein: CASSPRVPGAGNEQFF. The CDR3 region has the DNA TGTGCCAGCAGCCCCAGGGTTCCCGGGGCGGGGAATGAGCAGTTCTTC. Using reference TRBV7-9 and TRBJ2-1 for the parts outside the CDR3, the full variable domain is DTGVSQNPRHKITKRGQNVTFRCDPISEHNRLYWYRQTLGQGPEFLTYFQNEAQLEKSRLLSDRFSAERPKGSFSTLEIQRTEQGDSAMYLCASSPRVPGAGNEQFFGPGTRLTVL.

The chain joins TRBV9 to TRBJ2-5, with 9 nucleotides matching TRBD1. Per the germline V gene, CDR1 is SGDLS and CDR2 is YYNGEE. CDR3 length equals 16 residues. Unmatched junction bases numbered 11, after V lost 3 bases and J lost 5 bases. The CDR3 here is CASSEGNRGQLETQYF. In nucleotides, the CDR3 is TGTGCCAGCAGCGAGGGGAACAGGGGGCAGTTGGAGACCCAGTACTTC.